The 21 T cell receptor beta chains below were found in one sample sequenced in a study of blood T cells in healthy people across ages. PCR was performed a second time for 7 to 11 cycles using a sample-barcoded 5' primer and a J-beta primer mix. TCRdb re-derived calls from the 5' RACE reads in MiXCR, one entry per CDR3 protein. The sample shows around 1,100,000 distinct CDR3 sequences, 35% to 45% of them seen only once. Sample: blood. Source of these receptors: a man aged 18 to 29 in good health.

This clonotype was found a few times. The gene calls are TRBV4-1 and TRBJ2-1, with TRBD2 matching 14 bases. The CDR3 runs 16 residues. The germline V gene has CDR1 MGHRA and CDR2 YSYEKL. V dropped 1 base and J dropped 8; count of bases not matched to a gene: 4. The CDR3 loop is CASSQGLAGGVDEQFF. The CDR3 nucleotides are TGCGCCAGCAGCCAAGGACTAGCGGGGGGGGTGGATGAGCAGTTCTTC.

The chain has TRBV4-2 and TRBJ1-5; TRBD1 aligns across 7 bases. This CDR3 region has 17 residues. Per germline, CDR1 LGHNA and CDR2 YNFKEQ. V shed 0 bases and J 8 bases; nucleotides not matched to a gene: 13. For the CDR3, the DNA is TGTGCCAGCAGCCAAGATGGTATGAGACAGGGATGGGAGCCCCAGCATTTT. Encoded protein: CASSQDGMRQGWEPQHF.

The table lists this clonotype with a count of one. This chain links TRBV20-1 with TRBJ2-3; D call uncertain. Trimming removed 6 bases at V and 4 bases at J, with 11 bases between. This CDR3 contains 12 residues. Looked up from germline, CDR1 is DFQATT and CDR2 is SNEGSKA (reference sequence). CDR3 loop: CSAKLAPDTQYF. The CDR3 DNA sequence: TGCAGTGCAAAATTAGCACCAGATACGCAGTATTTT.

This clonotype turned up a few times. V and J are TRBV4-3 and TRBJ1-2; D remains ambiguous. The CDR3 has 14 amino acids. V lost 0 bases to trimming and J lost 5 bases, with 10 bases between them. CDR1 is LGHNA and CDR2 is YSLEER in the germline V gene. CDR3 protein: CASSQDSRRYGYTF. The CDR3, as DNA: TGCGCCAGCAGCCAAGATTCGAGGAGATATGGCTACACCTTC.

Details on this clonotype: This may be a read error, as it is one base from a much larger clone. The chain combines TRBV20-1 with TRBJ2-1; D is possibly TRBD1 or TRBD2 (5 bases each). This CDR3 contains 15 residues. The V gene lost 3 bases and the J gene lost 1 base, with 13 bases spanning the gap. Germline V gene lookup returns CDR1 DFQATT and CDR2 SNEGSKA (reference sequence). The CDR3 region has the DNA TGCAGTGCTAGTAGGGGAGTTGTGTCCTACAATGAGCAGTTCTTC. It encodes CSASRGVVSYNEQFF.

The sample holds one count of this clonotype. CDR3 sequence: CASAWENGEAFF. For the CDR3, the DNA is TGTGCCAGCGCCTGGGAAAACGGTGAAGCTTTCTTT. V is TRBV2 and J is TRBJ1-1; D ambiguous. Between the trimmed V and J ends, which lost 8 bases and 7 bases, there was a span of 14 bases. Germline CDR1 SNHLY, CDR2 FYNNEI. CDR3 length: 12 residues.

This clonotype has only a few counts. The rearrangement links TRBV5-1 to TRBJ1-2, with 8 bases aligning to TRBD1. The J segment lost 8 bases and the V segment lost 6 bases, leaving 6 bases of the junction unmatched. Per germline, CDR1 SGHRS and CDR2 YFSETQ. The CDR3 sequence is 12 residues long. CDR3 sequence reads: CASTATGAGYTF. CDR3 sequence (DNA): TGCGCCAGCACCGCGACAGGGGCCGGCTACACCTTC.

The chain joins TRBV5-1 to TRBJ2-7; 7 positions agree with TRBD2. The CDR3 sequence is 13 residues long. Germline values: CDR1 SGHRS, CDR2 YFSETQ. Trimming cost V 5 bases and J 5 bases; bases outside gene matches: 7. This CDR3 reads CASRRARGDEQYF. CDR3 DNA: TGCGCCAGCAGGCGTGCCCGGGGGGACGAGCAGTACTTC.

With regard to this clonotype: At one of its ends the junction is not consistent with the germline gene, which may arise from a read error. The rearrangement joins TRBV4-2 to TRBJ1-2, with D unclear. This CDR3 has 15 residues. CDR1 is LGHNA, CDR2 YNFKEQ, per germline. The chain's CDR3 is CGSSQELQDNYGYTF. In DNA form, the CDR3 reads TGTGGCAGCAGCCAAGAGCTCCAGGATAACTATGGCTACACCTTC.

This rearrangement joins TRBV20-1 to TRBJ2-2, with D hard to call. The CDR3 covers 17 residues. The V and J ends lost 3 bases and 5 bases respectively, with 22 bases between them. Germline V CDR1 and CDR2: DFQATT, SNEGSKA (reference sequence). The CDR3 loop is CSASPLTPTLLTGELFF. CDR3 coding DNA: TGCAGTGCTAGCCCCTTGACTCCGACCCTTTTAACCGGGGAGCTGTTTTTT.

This clonotype was detected only a few times. The rearrangement uses TRBV7-9 and TRBJ1-6, with 8 bases that match TRBD1. Per the germline V gene, CDR1 is SEHNR and CDR2 is FQNEAQ (reference sequence). This CDR3 has 15 residues. Trimming took 4 bases from V and 5 from J; bases not matched to a gene: 4. The DNA for the CDR3 is TGTGCCAGCAGCTATGAACAGGGGGATAATTCACCCCTCCACTTT. Translating gives CASSYEQGDNSPLHF.

The V and J genes are TRBV29-1 and TRBJ1-2; no clear D gene. Trimming removed 4 bases from V and 2 bases from J, with 8 bases in between. The CDR3 spans 12 residues. Germline CDR1 is SQVTM and CDR2 is ANQGSEA. The CDR3 nucleotides are TGCAGCGTTGCTATAGGGAACTATGGCTACACCTTC. It yields the protein CSVAIGNYGYTF.

The chain is built from TRBV12-3 or TRBV12-4 and TRBJ2-5; 10 bases match TRBD2. The V segment lost 6 bases and the J segment 4 bases; nucleotides outside the gene matches: 8. CDR3 length: 15 amino acids. DNA for the CDR3: TGTGCCAGCAGCTCCGGGACTAGCGAGCCAGAGACCCAGTACTTC. It specifies CASSSGTSEPETQYF.

The chain employs TRBV7-9 and TRBJ2-1, with 9 positions matching TRBD2. V lost 3 bases, J lost 7 bases, and 4 bases stayed unmatched. In germline, CDR1 is SEHNR, CDR2 FQNEAQ (reference sequence). CDR3 length: 14 residues. CDR3 in DNA: TGTGCCAGCAGCTTCGCGGGGGGGCTGAATGAGCAGTTCTTC. It yields the protein CASSFAGGLNEQFF.

The chain uses TRBV24-1 and TRBJ2-3; no clear D gene. CDR1 and CDR2 (germline): KGHDR, SFDVKD. The V end was cut by 2 bases, the J end by 4 bases, with 12 bases between. CDR3 size: 15 residues. The CDR3 nucleotides read TGTGCCACCAGTGATTCTGGACGTACCTCAGATACGCAGTATTTT. Protein product: CATSDSGRTSDTQYF.

A few counts support this clonotype. The chain carries TRBV28 and TRBJ1-1, with D tentatively TRBD1 (5 bases). V was pared by 8 bases and J by 1 base, with 8 bases between. CDR3 length: 12 amino acids. Germline V gene sequence: CDR1 MDHEN, CDR2 SYDVKM. The DNA of the CDR3 is TGTGCCAGCGTTAGGGGGAACACTGAAGCTTTCTTT. Translated: CASVRGNTEAFF.

The V gene is TRBV29-1, the J gene TRBJ1-1; 9 bases are a match to TRBD1. V was clipped by 7 bases and J by 0 bases; unmatched bases: 12. This CDR3 is built from 16 residues. Germline loops: CDR1 SQVTM, CDR2 ANQGSEA. The CDR3: CSAPAGTGLMNTEAFF. The DNA for the CDR3 is TGCAGCGCTCCCGCCGGGACAGGGCTCATGAACACTGAAGCTTTCTTT.

This chain uses TRBV27 with TRBJ2-1; possible D gene TRBD2, 7 bases. The CDR3 extends over 14 amino acids. Germline V gene sequence: CDR1 MNHEY, CDR2 SMNVEV (reference sequence). Trimming pared 2 bases from V and 10 bases from J, leaving 15 bases between. DNA for the CDR3: TGTGCCAGCAGTTTAGAGGGGGGGTTTGGGGAGCAGTTCTTC. As protein: CASSLEGGFGEQFF.

The rearrangement joins TRBV27 to TRBJ2-1; D not resolved. Trimming left V 5 bases short and J 5 bases short, with 10 bases between. The CDR3 totals 13 residues. Germline V gives CDR1 MNHEY, CDR2 SMNVEV (reference sequence). The CDR3 sequence is CASSTWTNNEQFF. The CDR3 DNA is TGTGCCAGCAGTACTTGGACGAACAATGAGCAGTTCTTC.

This chain links TRBV7-9 with TRBJ2-1; D not certain. V was clipped by 3 bases and J by 7 bases, with 7 bases between them. Germline V gene lookup returns CDR1 SEHNR and CDR2 FQNEAQ (reference sequence). This CDR3 has 12 residues. The CDR3 DNA is TGTGCCAGCAGCTTTGACATAAATGAGCAGTTCTTC. Residues: CASSFDINEQFF.

This clonotype was counted a few times. The chain recombines TRBV18 with TRBJ2-1; possible D gene TRBD2, 6 bases. The CDR3 runs to 14 residues. V lost 6 bases and J 9 bases, leaving 18 bases between the germline ends. Germline loops: CDR1 KGHSH, CDR2 LQKENI. The CDR3 is CASSYSGPGGEQFF. In DNA, the CDR3 is TGTGCCAGCTCCTATAGCGGTCCCGGGGGTGAGCAGTTCTTC.